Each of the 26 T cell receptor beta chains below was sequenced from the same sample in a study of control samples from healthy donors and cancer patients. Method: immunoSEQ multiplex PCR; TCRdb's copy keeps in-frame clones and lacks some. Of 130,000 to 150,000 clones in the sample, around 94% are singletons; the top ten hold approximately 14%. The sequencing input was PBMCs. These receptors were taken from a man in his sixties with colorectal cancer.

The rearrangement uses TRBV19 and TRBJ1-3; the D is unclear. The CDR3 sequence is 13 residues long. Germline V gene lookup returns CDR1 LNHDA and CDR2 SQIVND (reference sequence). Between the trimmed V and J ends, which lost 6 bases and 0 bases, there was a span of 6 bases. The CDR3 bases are TGTGCCAGTAGAGGAGCCTCTGGAAACACCATATATTTT. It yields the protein CASRGASGNTIYF.

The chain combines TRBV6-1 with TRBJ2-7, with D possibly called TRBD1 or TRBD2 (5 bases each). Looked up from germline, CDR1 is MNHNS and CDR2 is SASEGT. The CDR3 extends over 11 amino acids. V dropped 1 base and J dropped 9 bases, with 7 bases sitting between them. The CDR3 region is CASSEGGRQYF. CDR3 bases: TGTGCCAGCAGTGAAGGGGGGAGGCAGTACTTC.

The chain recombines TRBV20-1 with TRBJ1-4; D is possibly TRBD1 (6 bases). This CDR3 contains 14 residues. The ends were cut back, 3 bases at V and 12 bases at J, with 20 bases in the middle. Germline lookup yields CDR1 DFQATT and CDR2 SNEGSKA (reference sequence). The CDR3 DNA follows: TGCAGTGCTAGTAAGGGGGGGCCAAAGGCGGAACTGTTTTTT. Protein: CSASKGGPKAELFF.

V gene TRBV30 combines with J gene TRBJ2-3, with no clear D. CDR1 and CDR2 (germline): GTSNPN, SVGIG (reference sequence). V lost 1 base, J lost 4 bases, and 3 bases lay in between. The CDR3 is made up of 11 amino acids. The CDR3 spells CAWSGADTQYF. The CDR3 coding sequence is TGTGCCTGGAGTGGCGCAGATACGCAGTATTTT.

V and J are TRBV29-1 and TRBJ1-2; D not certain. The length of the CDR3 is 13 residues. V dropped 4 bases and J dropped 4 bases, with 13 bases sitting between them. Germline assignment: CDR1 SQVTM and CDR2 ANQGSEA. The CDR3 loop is CSVGAQMGYGYTF. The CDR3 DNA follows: TGCAGCGTTGGGGCACAGATGGGCTATGGCTACACCTTC.

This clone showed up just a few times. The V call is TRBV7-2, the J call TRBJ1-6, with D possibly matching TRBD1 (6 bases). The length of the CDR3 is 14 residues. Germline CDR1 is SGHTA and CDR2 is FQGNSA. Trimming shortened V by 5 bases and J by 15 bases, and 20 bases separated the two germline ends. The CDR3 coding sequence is TGTGCCAGCAGCCGTTCTCGGACAGTTCATTACCTCCACTTT. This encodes CASSRSRTVHYLHF.

This CDR3 reads CASRDSNQPQHF. The DNA for the CDR3 is TGTGCCAGCAGGGACAGTAATCAGCCCCAGCATTTT. The rearrangement links TRBV6-6 to TRBJ1-5; D is perhaps TRBD1 (6 bases). Germline CDR1 is MNHNY and CDR2 is SVGAGI (reference sequence). This CDR3 has 12 amino acids. Between the trimmed V and J ends, which lost 6 bases and 4 bases, there was a span of 7 bases.

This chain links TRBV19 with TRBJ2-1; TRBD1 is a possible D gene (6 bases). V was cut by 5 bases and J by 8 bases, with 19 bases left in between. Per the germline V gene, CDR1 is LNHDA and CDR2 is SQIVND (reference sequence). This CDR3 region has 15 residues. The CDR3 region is CASSSGQPTRHEQFF. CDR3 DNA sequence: TGTGCCAGTAGTTCCGGACAGCCAACCCGGCATGAGCAGTTCTTC.

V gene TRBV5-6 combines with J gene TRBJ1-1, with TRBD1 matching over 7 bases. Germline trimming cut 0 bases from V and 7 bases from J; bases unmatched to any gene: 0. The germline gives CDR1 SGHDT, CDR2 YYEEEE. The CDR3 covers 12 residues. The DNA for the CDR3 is TGTGCCAGCAGCTTGGGACAGGGTGAAGCTTTCTTT. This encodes CASSLGQGEAFF.

The CDR3 DNA follows: TGTGCCAGCAGTTTACAGGGGGCGCGTGAAAAACTGTTTTTT. Translated: CASSLQGAREKLFF. This chain uses TRBV5-5 with TRBJ1-4; TRBD1 matches at 9 bases. Germline V gives CDR1 SGHKS, CDR2 YYEKEE (reference sequence). The CDR3 contains 14 residues. V shed 5 bases, J shed 7 bases, and the junction held 6 bases outside the gene matches.

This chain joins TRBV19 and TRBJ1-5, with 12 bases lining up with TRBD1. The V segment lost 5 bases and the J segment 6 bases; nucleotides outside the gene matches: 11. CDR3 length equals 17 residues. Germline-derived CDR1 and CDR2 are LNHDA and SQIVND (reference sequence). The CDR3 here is CASSSWDRGQIGQPQHF. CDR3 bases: TGTGCCAGTAGTTCCTGGGACAGGGGGCAGATAGGTCAGCCCCAGCATTTT.

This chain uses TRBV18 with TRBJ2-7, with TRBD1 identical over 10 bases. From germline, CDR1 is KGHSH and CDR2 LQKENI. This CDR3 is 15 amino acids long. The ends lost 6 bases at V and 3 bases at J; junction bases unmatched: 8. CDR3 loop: CASSPTGTGDYEQYF. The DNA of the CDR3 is TGTGCCAGCTCCCCTACCGGGACAGGGGACTACGAGCAGTACTTC. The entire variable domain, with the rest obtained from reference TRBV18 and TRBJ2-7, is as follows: NAGVMQNPRHLVRRRGQEARLRCSPMKGHSHVYWYRQLPEEGLKFMVYLQKENIIDESGMPKERFSAEFPKEGPSILRIQQVVRGDSAAYFCASSPTGTGDYEQYFGPGTRLTVT.

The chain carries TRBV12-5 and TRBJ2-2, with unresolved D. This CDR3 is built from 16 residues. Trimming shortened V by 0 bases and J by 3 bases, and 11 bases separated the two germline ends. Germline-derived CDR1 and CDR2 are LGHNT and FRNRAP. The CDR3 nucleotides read TGTGCTAGTGGTTTGGTACTGGGCAGAGACACCGGGGAGCTGTTTTTT. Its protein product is CASGLVLGRDTGELFF.

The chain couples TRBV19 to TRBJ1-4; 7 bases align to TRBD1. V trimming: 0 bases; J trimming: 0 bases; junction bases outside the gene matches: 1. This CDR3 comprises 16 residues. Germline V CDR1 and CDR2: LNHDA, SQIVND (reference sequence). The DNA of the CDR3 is TGTGCCAGTAGTATAGAGGGACAGCCAACTAATGAAAAACTGTTTTTT. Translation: CASSIEGQPTNEKLFF.

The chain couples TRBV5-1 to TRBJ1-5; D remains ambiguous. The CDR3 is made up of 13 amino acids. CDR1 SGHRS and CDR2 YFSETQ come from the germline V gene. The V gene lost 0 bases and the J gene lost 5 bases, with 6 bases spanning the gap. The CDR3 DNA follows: TGCGCCAGCAGCTTGGCGGGAGATCAGCCCCAGCATTTT. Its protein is CASSLAGDQPQHF.

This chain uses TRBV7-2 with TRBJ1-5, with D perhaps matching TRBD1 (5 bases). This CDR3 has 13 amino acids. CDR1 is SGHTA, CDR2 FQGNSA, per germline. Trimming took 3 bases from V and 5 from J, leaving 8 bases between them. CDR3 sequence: CASSFREDQPQHF. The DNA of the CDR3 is TGTGCCAGCAGCTTCAGGGAAGATCAGCCCCAGCATTTT. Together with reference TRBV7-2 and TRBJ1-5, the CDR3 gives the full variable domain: GAGVSQSPSNKVTEKGKDVELRCDPISGHTALYWYRQSLGQGLEFLIYFQGNSAPDKSGLPSDRFSAERTGGSVSTLTIQRTQQEDSAVYLCASSFREDQPQHFGDGTRLSIL.

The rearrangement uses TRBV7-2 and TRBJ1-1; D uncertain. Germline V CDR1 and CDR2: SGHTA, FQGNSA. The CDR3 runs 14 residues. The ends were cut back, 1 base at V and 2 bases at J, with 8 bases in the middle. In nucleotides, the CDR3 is TGTGCCAGCAGCTTAGTTCCCCTTAACACTGAAGCTTTCTTT. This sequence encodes CASSLVPLNTEAFF.

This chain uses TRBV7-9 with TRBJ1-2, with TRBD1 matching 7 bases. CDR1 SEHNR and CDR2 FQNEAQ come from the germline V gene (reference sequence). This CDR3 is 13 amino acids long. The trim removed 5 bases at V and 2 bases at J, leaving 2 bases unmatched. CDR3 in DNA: TGTGCCAGCAGCCGGGGACAGAACTATGGCTACACCTTC. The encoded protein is CASSRGQNYGYTF.

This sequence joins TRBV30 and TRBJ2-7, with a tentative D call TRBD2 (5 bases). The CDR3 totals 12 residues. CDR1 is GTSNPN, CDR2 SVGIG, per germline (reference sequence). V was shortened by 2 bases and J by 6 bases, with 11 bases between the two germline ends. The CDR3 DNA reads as TGTGCCTGGAGTCAAACTAGTTCCGAGCAGTACTTC. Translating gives CAWSQTSSEQYF.

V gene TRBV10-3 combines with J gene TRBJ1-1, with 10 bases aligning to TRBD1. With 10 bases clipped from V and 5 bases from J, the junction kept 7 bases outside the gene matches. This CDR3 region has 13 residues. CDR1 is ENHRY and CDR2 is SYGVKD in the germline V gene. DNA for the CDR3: TGTGCCACCGGGACAGGGGAGGGTACTGAAGCTTTCTTT. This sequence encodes CATGTGEGTEAFF.

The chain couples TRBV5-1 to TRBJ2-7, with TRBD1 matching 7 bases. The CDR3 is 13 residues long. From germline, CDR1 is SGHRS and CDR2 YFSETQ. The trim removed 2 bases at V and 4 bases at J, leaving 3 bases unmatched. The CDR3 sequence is CASSLRGLYEQYF. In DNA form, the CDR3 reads TGCGCCAGCAGCTTAAGGGGGCTGTACGAGCAGTACTTC.

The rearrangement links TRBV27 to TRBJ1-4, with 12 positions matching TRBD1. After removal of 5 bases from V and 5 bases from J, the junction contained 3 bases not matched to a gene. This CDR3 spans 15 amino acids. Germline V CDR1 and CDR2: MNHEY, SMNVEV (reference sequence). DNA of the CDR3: TGTGCCAGCAGTGGGGGACAGGGGGCGAATGAAAAACTGTTTTTT. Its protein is CASSGGQGANEKLFF.

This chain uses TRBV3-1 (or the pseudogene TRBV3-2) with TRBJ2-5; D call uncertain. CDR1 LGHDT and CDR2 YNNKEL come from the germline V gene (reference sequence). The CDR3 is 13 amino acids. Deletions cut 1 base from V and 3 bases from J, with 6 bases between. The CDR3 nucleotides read TGTGCCAGCAGCCAAGGGACCGAAGAGACCCAGTACTTC. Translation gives CASSQGTEETQYF.

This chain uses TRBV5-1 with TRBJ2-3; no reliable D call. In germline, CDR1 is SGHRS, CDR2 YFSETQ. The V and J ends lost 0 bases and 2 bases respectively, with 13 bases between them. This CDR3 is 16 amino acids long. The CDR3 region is CASSLGQDALTDTQYF. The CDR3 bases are TGCGCCAGCAGCTTGGGGCAGGATGCCCTCACAGATACGCAGTATTTT.

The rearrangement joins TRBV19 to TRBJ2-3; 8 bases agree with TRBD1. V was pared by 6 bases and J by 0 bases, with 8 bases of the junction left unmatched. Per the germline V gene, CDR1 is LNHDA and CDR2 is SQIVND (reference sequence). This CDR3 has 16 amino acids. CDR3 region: CASRTSGQVSTDTQYF. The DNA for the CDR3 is TGTGCCAGTAGAACCTCGGGACAGGTTAGCACAGATACGCAGTATTTT.

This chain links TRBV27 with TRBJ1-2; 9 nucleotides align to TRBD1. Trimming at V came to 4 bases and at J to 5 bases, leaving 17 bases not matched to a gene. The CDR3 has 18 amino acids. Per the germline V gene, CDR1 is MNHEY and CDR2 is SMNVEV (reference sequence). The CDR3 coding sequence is TGTGCCAGCAGTTCGGGCCCATCGTGGACAGGGGAAAGTTATGGCTACACCTTC. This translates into CASSSGPSWTGESYGYTF.